Here is one T cell receptor (beta chain) with its context. The sample originates from a study of control samples from healthy donors and cancer patients. Germline V gene sequence: CDR1 MGHRA, CDR2 YSYEKL. This CDR3 contains 15 residues. V lost 1 base, J lost 4 bases, and 14 bases lay in between. Sequenced by immunoSEQ multiplex PCR; TCRdb stores in-frame clones only, minus some. Among about 86,000 clones listed, 93% were seen once. The chain carries TRBV4-1 and TRBJ2-7; D not resolved. The sequence came from a woman in her 30s in good health. The sequenced material came from blood. Here the CDR3 reads CASSQVPGSFYEQYF. CDR3 nucleotide sequence: TGCGCCAGCAGCCAAGTACCAGGTAGTTTTTACGAGCAGTACTTC.